This TCR beta chain is drawn from a study of blood T cells in healthy people across ages. Findings and limits, study-wide: Any conclusive comparison of naive versus antigen-experienced cells was prevented by using unsorted PBMCs.

This clonotype was found a few times. Its antigen is still unknown. The CDR3 runs 14 residues. The ends were cut back, 8 bases at V and 2 bases at J, with 14 bases in the middle. Germline loops: CDR1 MDHEN, CDR2 SYDVKM. Alongside a J-beta primer mix, a sample-barcoded 5' primer served in a second PCR lasting about 7 to 12 cycles. Using its own MiXCR run on the 5' RACE reads, TCRdb lists one record per CDR3 protein. The sample lists 1 million or so distinct CDR3 sequences, under 30% occurring once. Each sample yielded at least 6.5 million isolated PBMCs. No fewer than 6 micrograms of total RNA were isolated from every sample. These sequences were also reported in another study, on T cells of mothers and their children. That source notes: Thymic selection molds TCR recombination products alike in related and unrelated pairs.

The sample consisted of blood. V is TRBV28 and J is TRBJ2-3; perhaps TRBD2 as D (6 bases). The clonotype originates from a girl aged 2 to 9 in good health. The CDR3 sequence: CASGEETYTDTQYF. DNA of the CDR3: TGTGCCAGCGGGGAGGAGACCTACACAGATACGCAGTATTTT.